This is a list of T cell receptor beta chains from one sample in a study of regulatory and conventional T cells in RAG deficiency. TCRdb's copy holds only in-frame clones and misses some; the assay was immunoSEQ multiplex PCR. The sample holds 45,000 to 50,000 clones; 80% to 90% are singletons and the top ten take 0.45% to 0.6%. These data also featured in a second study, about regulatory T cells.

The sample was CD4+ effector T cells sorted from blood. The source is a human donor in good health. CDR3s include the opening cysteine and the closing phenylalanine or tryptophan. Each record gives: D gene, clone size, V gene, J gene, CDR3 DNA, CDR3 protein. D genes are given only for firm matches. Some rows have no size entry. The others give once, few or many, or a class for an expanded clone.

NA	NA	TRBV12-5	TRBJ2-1	TGTGCTAGTGGCCGGGGGGACAATCGGGAGCAGCTCTTC	CASGRGDNREQLF
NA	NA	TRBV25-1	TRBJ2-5	TGTGCCAGCAGTGAAGTTGTGCAGTACTTC	CASSEVVQYF
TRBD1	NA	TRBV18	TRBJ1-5	TGTGCCAGCTCATTGTACAGGGGACCCAATCAGCCCCAGCATTTT	CASSLYRGPNQPQHF
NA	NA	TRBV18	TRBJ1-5	TGTGCCAGCTCACTGGACCTAAATCAGCCCCAGCATTTT	CASSLDLNQPQHF
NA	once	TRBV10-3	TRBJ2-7	TGTGCCATCAGTCGGACAGTTACCTACGAGCAGTACTTC	CAISRTVTYEQYF
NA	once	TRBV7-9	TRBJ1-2	TGTGCCAGCACCCTAGGGCAGTCCCGTAACTATGGCTACACCTTC	CASTLGQSRNYGYTF
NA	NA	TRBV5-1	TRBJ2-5	TGCGCCAGCAGCTTGACGGGTCAGCAAGAGACCCAGTACTTC	CASSLTGQQETQYF
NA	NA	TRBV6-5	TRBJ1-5	TGTGCCAGCAGTCAGCAGTATAGCAATCAGCCCCAGCATTTT	CASSQQYSNQPQHF
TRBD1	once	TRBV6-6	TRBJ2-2	TGTGCCAGCAGGCCCCGGGACAGACAATCTACCGGGGAGCTGTTTTTT	CASRPRDRQSTGELFF
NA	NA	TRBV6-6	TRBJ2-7	TGTGCCAGCAGTTACTCCTCTTACGAGCAGTACTTC	CASSYSSYEQYF
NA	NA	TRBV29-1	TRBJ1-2	TGCAGCGTTGAGGGAGGATCGGATGGCTACACCTTC	CSVEGGSDGYTF
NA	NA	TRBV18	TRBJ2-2	TGTGCCAGCTCACCACTAACGAACACCGGGGAGCTGTTTTTT	CASSPLTNTGELFF
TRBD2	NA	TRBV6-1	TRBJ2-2	TGTGCCAGCAGTGATGTGCGGACTAGCGTAGGCACCGGGGAGCTGTTTTTT	CASSDVRTSVGTGELFF
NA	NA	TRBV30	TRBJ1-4	TGTGCCTGGAATGTAGTGAATGAAAAACTGTTTTTT	CAWNVVNEKLFF
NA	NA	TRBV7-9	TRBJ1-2	TGTGCCAGCAGCTCCATGTCTGGGCCTCCGGGCTATGGCTACACCTTC	CASSSMSGPPGYGYTF
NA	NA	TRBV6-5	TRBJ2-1	TGTGCCAGCAGTTCGGGACTGGGTAATGAGCAGTTCTTC	CASSSGLGNEQFF
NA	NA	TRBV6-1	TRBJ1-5	TGTGCCAGCAGTGGGGGGGACGGACGCCCGCGCAATCAGCCCCAGCATTTT	CASSGGDGRPRNQPQHF
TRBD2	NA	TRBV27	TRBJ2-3	TGTGCCAGCAGTTTCGGACGTACTAGCGGGGGGGGAGATACGCAGTATTTT	CASSFGRTSGGGDTQYF
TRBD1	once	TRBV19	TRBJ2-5	TGTGCCAGTAGTAGGACAGGGAGTAAGGAGACCCAGTACTTC	CASSRTGSKETQYF
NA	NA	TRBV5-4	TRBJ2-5	TGTGCCAGCAGCCCTCGCAGGGTGCGGGACTCCAGAGAGACCCAGTACTTC	CASSPRRVRDSRETQYF
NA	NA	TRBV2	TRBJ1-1	TGTGCCAGAGGGACGGCGAACACTGAAGCTTTCTTT	CARGTANTEAFF
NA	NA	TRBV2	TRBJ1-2	TGTGCCAGCAGCCAAGCATCTAACTATGGCTACACCTTC	CASSQASNYGYTF
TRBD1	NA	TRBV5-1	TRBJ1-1	TGCGCCAGCAGCTTTCGGACAGGTTCGAACACTGAAGCTTTCTTT	CASSFRTGSNTEAFF
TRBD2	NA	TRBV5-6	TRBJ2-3	TGTGCCAGCAGCTTGGTACTAGCGACAGATACGCAGTATTTT	CASSLVLATDTQYF
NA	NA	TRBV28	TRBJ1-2	TGTGCCACCACCGGAAACCAAGTCTATGGCTACACCTTC	CATTGNQVYGYTF
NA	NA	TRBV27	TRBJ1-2	TGTGCCAGCAGTTGGACATCCGGCATGGGCTACACCTTC	CASSWTSGMGYTF
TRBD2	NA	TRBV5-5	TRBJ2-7	TGTGCCAGCAGCCCGGCTAGCGGGAGTTCCGAGCAGTACTTC	CASSPASGSSEQYF
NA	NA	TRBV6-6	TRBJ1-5	TGTGCCAGCAGTCCAAGCAGGGGTGGGCAGCCCCAGCATTTT	CASSPSRGGQPQHF
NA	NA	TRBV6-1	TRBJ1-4	TGTGCCAGCAGTGAAGGGACGGGAGAAGAACTGTTTTTT	CASSEGTGEELFF
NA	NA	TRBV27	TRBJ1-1	TGTGCCAGCAGTTTTTCGAGGGACACTGAAGCTTTCTTT	CASSFSRDTEAFF
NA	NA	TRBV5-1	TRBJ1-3	TGCGCCAGCAGCCCACACCCGGGTTCTGGAAACACCATATATTTT	CASSPHPGSGNTIYF
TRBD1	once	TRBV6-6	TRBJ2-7	TGTGCCAGCAGTGGGACAGCCTACGAGCAGTACTTC	CASSGTAYEQYF
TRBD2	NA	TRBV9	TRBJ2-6	TGTGCCAGCAGCGTCGACAGGACTAGCGGGAACTCTGGGGCCAACGTCCTGACTTTC	CASSVDRTSGNSGANVLTF
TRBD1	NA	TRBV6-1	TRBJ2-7	TGTGCCAGCAGGGGGACAGGGTACTACGAGCAGTACTTC	CASRGTGYYEQYF
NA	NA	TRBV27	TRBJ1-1	TGTGCCAGCAGTTTAGATGAACACCGACAGACAATTCAGAACACTGAAGCTTTCTTT	CASSLDEHRQTIQNTEAFF
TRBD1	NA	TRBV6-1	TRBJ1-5	TGTGCCAGCAGGCCTGACAGGGCGAATCAGCCCCAGCATTTT	CASRPDRANQPQHF
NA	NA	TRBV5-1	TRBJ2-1	TGCGCCAGCAGCTTCCGAAGTGCGAATGAGCAGTTCTTC	CASSFRSANEQFF
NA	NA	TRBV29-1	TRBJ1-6	TGCAGCATTAGGGGTAATTCACCCCTCCACTTT	CSIRGNSPLHF
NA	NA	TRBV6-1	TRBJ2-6	TGTGCCAGCAGAAACAGGGCGACTGGGGCCAACGTCCTGACTTTC	CASRNRATGANVLTF
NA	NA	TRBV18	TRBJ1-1	TGTGCCAGCTCACCAGATACAAGGTTCATTGGGAACACTGAAGCTTTCTTT	CASSPDTRFIGNTEAFF
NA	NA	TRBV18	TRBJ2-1	TGTGCCAGCTCACCACCGAACCCGTACGGGGCCAATGAGCAGTTCTTC	CASSPPNPYGANEQFF
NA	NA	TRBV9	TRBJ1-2	TGTGCCAGCAGCACATACACGGAACCATATGGCTACACCTTC	CASSTYTEPYGYTF
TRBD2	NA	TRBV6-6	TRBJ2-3	TGTGCCATCCAGACTAGCGGGAGCGCAGATACGCAGTATTTT	CAIQTSGSADTQYF
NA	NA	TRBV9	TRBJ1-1	TGTGCCAGCAGCGTAGGTCCAGGGCTCACTGAAGCTTTCTTT	CASSVGPGLTEAFF
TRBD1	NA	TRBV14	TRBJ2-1	TGTGCCAGCAGCATCCGGGACAGCCGAGTCAATGAGCAGTTCTTC	CASSIRDSRVNEQFF